This is a list of T cell receptor beta chains from one sample in a study of cytomegalovirus exposure and HLA in healthy donors. Sequencing was performed with immunoSEQ multiplex PCR; in TCRdb, only in-frame clones are kept and a portion is missing. The sample data list approximately 45,000 clones. The specimen sequenced was PBMCs. Source of these receptors: a woman between 40 and 55 years old in good health and CMV-seronegative. Both conserved end residues are part of each CDR3. Fields, in order: V gene, J gene, D gene, CDR3 DNA, CDR3 protein. The D gene is left open where the match is weak.

TRBV6-1	TRBJ2-1	TRBD1	TGTGCCAGCAGATTTACAGGGGTAGACAATGAGCAGTTCTTC	CASRFTGVDNEQFF
TRBV18	TRBJ2-3	.	TGTGCCAGCTCACCTCCAGGGGACGGGGATACGCAGTATTTT	CASSPPGDGDTQYF
TRBV29-1	TRBJ2-3	.	TGCAGCGCCTATAAGGGGGCAGATACGCAGTATTTT	CSAYKGADTQYF
TRBV5-4	TRBJ2-1	TRBD1	TGTGCCAGCAGCTTAGAAACAGGGGTGGGGAATGAGCAGTTCTTC	CASSLETGVGNEQFF
TRBV30	TRBJ2-7	.	TGTGCCTGGAGGGCCCGTCTAGTTTACGAGCAGTACTTC	CAWRARLVYEQYF
TRBV6-5	TRBJ2-2	.	TGTGCCAGCAGTTACTCGATGTCAGGGAACACTGGGGAGCTGTTTTTT	CASSYSMSGNTGELFF
TRBV20-1	TRBJ2-3	.	TGCAGTGCTACCTACACAGATACGCAGTATTTT	CSATYTDTQYF
TRBV13	TRBJ1-2	.	TGTGCCAGCAGCCCCTACTACCAGCTTAACTATGGCTACACCTTC	CASSPYYQLNYGYTF
TRBV18	TRBJ2-5	.	TGTGCCAGCTCACCGCGGGCAGACCAAGAGACCCAGTACTTC	CASSPRADQETQYF
TRBV4-1	TRBJ1-2	TRBD1	TGCGCCAGCAGCCTCCCTAAACAGGGGGCGCAGGGCTACACCTTC	CASSLPKQGAQGYTF
TRBV6-5	TRBJ1-2	.	TGTGCCAGCAGTAAACATCAGAACTATGGCTACACCTTC	CASSKHQNYGYTF
TRBV6-1	TRBJ2-3	TRBD1	TGTGCCAGCAGGGGACAGGGCGGCGAAGATACGCAGTATTTT	CASRGQGGEDTQYF
TRBV20-1	TRBJ1-1	.	TGCAGTGCGCGACAGTACACTGAAGCTTTCTTT	CSARQYTEAFF
TRBV5-1	TRBJ1-3	.	TGCGCCAGCAGCTTGGGTTCGCCGTCGAGCTCTGGAAACACCATATATTTT	CASSLGSPSSSGNTIYF
TRBV13	TRBJ1-5	.	TGTGCCAGCAGCGTAGGACTGATCAATCAGCCCCAGCATTTT	CASSVGLINQPQHF
TRBV27	TRBJ1-1	.	TGTGCCAGCAGTTTAGGAGTGGCTGAAGCTTTCTTT	CASSLGVAEAFF
TRBV7-9	TRBJ2-1	TRBD2	TGTGCCAGCAGCCCCAGACTAGCGGGGGCCCGGAATGAGCAGTTCTTC	CASSPRLAGARNEQFF
TRBV5-1	TRBJ2-1	TRBD2	TGCGCCAGCACTTTGGGGTCTAGCGGGAGTCTATTCAATGAGCAGTTCTTC	CASTLGSSGSLFNEQFF
TRBV21-1	TRBJ2-3	.	TGTGCCAGCAGCAAGCCCAGCGCCGGGGCAGATACGCAGTATTTT	CASSKPSAGADTQYF
TRBV7-8	TRBJ1-4	TRBD1	TGTGCCAGCAGCCCCGACAGGGTTTCTGAAAAACTGTTTTTT	CASSPDRVSEKLFF
TRBV4-3	TRBJ2-7	TRBD1	TGCGCCAGCAGCCATAGACAGGGGCCCAGCTACGAGCAGTACTTC	CASSHRQGPSYEQYF
TRBV5-1	TRBJ1-3	.	TGCGCCAGCAGCCCCGTCTCCTCTGGAAACACCATATATTTT	CASSPVSSGNTIYF
TRBV28	TRBJ1-1	.	TGTGCCAGCAGTTTCCCTCTCCCGAACACTGAAGCTTTCTTT	CASSFPLPNTEAFF
TRBV19	TRBJ1-6	TRBD1	TGTGCCAGTAGTTTCCTAACAGGGGCAGTTGATTCACCCCTCCACTTT	CASSFLTGAVDSPLHF
TRBV9	TRBJ1-2	.	TGTGCCAGTAAAACTGACATCGGTGCAGAATACAGGAACTATGGCTACACCTTC	CASKTDIGAEYRNYGYTF
TRBV4-3	TRBJ2-6	.	TGCGCCAGCAGCCAAGATGGGGGCGCTGGGGCCAACGTCCTGACTTTC	CASSQDGGAGANVLTF
TRBV6-1	TRBJ1-4	.	TGTGCCAGCAGTGAAGCGGGCGGGGCGGATGAAAAACTGTTTTTT	CASSEAGGADEKLFF
TRBV4-2	TRBJ2-7	TRBD2	TGTGCCAGCAGCCAAGATTGGGGGGGGAGCCCTTACGAGCAGTACTTC	CASSQDWGGSPYEQYF
TRBV27	TRBJ2-3	.	TGTGCCAGCAGTCCAGGACTACCGCTCACAGATACGCAGTATTTT	CASSPGLPLTDTQYF